The 26 T cell receptor beta chains reported below all come from one sample, sequenced in a study of blood T cell repertoires in COVID-19. Produced via immunoSEQ multiplex PCR; TCRdb's table is partial and in-frame only. The data show 90,000 or so clones, with around 86% seen just once and 3.8% held by the top ten. Sequencing was performed on peripheral blood. Receptor source: a man between 60 and 75 years old with acute or convalescent COVID-19.

The rearrangement uses TRBV5-1 and TRBJ2-3; TRBD2 matches at 8 bases. From germline, CDR1 is SGHRS and CDR2 YFSETQ. V dropped 3 bases and J dropped 0; count of bases not matched to a gene: 15. This CDR3 spans 19 amino acids. CDR3 sequence (DNA): TGCGCCAGCAGCTCCCTGGCGGGAGGAGGATCTATGAGCACAGATACGCAGTATTTT. This codes for CASSSLAGGGSMSTDTQYF.

This clone was detected only once. Relative to the germline gene, one junction end is altered; a read error may explain this. CDR3 bases: TGCAGTGCTAGCCCTGGGGGCCTCCCCCTCTTC. Encoded protein: CSASPGGLPLF. The J gene is TRBJ2-7, the V gene TRBV20-1; D perhaps matches TRBD1 (6 bases). The V gene's germline CDR1 is DFQATT and CDR2 SNEGSKA (reference sequence). The CDR3 is 11 residues long.

The sample holds a few counts of this clone. The chain has TRBV30 and TRBJ2-1, with D possibly TRBD2 on 6 matching bases. Germline-derived CDR1 and CDR2 are GTSNPN and SVGIG (reference sequence). The ends were cut back, 2 bases at V and 8 bases at J, with 19 bases in the middle. The CDR3 loop spans 15 amino acids. For the CDR3, the DNA is TGTGCCTGGAGTCAGGGCCGGTCGGGGGTAGATGAGCAGTTCTTC. Translation gives CAWSQGRSGVDEQFF. The variable domain in full, completed from reference TRBV30 and TRBJ2-1, reads SQTIHQWPATLVQPVGSPLSLECTVEGTSNPNLYWYRQAAGRGLQLLFYSVGIGQISSEVPQNLSASRPQDRQFILSSKKLLLSDSGFYLCAWSQGRSGVDEQFFGPGTRLTVL.

The chain is built from TRBV19 and TRBJ1-2, with a possible D match to TRBD1 (5 bases). The CDR3 contains 13 residues. V dropped 7 bases and J dropped 5 bases, with 14 bases sitting between them. CDR1 is LNHDA, CDR2 SQIVND, per germline (reference sequence). As DNA, the CDR3 is TGTGCCAGTACCTGGGGGGACTATTATGGCTACACCTTC. Translated: CASTWGDYYGYTF.

V and J are TRBV10-3 and TRBJ1-5; 9 nucleotides line up with TRBD1. There are 15 residues in the CDR3. J gave up 4 bases and V 4 bases, and 5 bases lay outside the gene matches. Germline CDR1 ENHRY, CDR2 SYGVKD. Written as DNA, the CDR3 is TGTGCCATCAGTGCGATACAGGGGGCGAATCAGCCCCAGCATTTT. It encodes CAISAIQGANQPQHF.

V gene TRBV29-1 combines with J gene TRBJ2-7; D possibly corresponds to TRBD1 (5 bases). CDR3 length: 14 amino acids. V gave up 3 bases and J gave up 1 base, with 13 bases separating them. CDR1 SQVTM and CDR2 ANQGSEA come from the germline V gene. Here the CDR3 reads CSVEVGDSSYEQYF. The DNA of the CDR3 is TGCAGCGTTGAGGTAGGAGACAGTTCCTACGAGCAGTACTTC.

The chain has TRBV19 and TRBJ1-1, with D tentatively TRBD1 (5 bases). This CDR3 region has 14 residues. Germline V gene sequence: CDR1 LNHDA, CDR2 SQIVND (reference sequence). V dropped 9 bases and J dropped 8 bases, with 22 bases sitting between them. Here the CDR3 reads CASREDRDFLEAFF. The DNA for the CDR3 is TGTGCCAGCAGAGAAGACCGGGACTTTCTCGAAGCTTTCTTT. Full variable domain (remainder filled in from reference TRBV19 and TRBJ1-1): DGGITQSPKYLFRKEGQNVTLSCEQNLNHDAMYWYRQDPGQGLRLIYYSQIVNDFQKGDIAEGYSVSREKKESFPLTVTSAQKNPTAFYLCASREDRDFLEAFFGQGTRLTVV.

The V call is TRBV18, the J call TRBJ2-7, with 11 positions matching TRBD1. The CDR3 covers 15 residues. CDR1 and CDR2 (germline): KGHSH, LQKENI. The V and J ends lost 6 bases and 7 bases, in that order; junction bases with no gene match: 11. The CDR3 DNA sequence: TGTGCCAGCTCTCCCTCCCGGGACAGGGGGGAAGAGCAGTACTTC. Translated: CASSPSRDRGEEQYF.

The chain employs TRBV21-1 and TRBJ2-1; TRBD2 is taken as the D call from the table, unchecked against the DNA. TRBV21-1 represents a pseudogene. This CDR3 is built from 16 residues. The CDR3 sequence is CASSTNSGRAADEQFF. As DNA, the CDR3 is TGTGCCAGCAGCACCAATAGCGGGAGGGCCGCCGATGAGCAGTTCTTC.

This chain joins TRBV10-3 and TRBJ2-7; TRBD2 matches 7 bases. The CDR3 extends over 16 amino acids. The V gene end was trimmed by 5 bases and the J gene end by 3 bases; junction bases not matched to a gene: 13. Germline loops: CDR1 ENHRY, CDR2 SYGVKD. The CDR3 region is CAISLQPLATSYEQYF. CDR3 coding DNA: TGTGCCATCAGTCTCCAGCCACTAGCGACCAGCTACGAGCAGTACTTC.

The chain couples TRBV7-2 to TRBJ2-6; tentatively, D is TRBD1 (5 bases). The CDR3 is 15 residues long. The germline V gene has CDR1 SGHTA and CDR2 FQGNSA. Trimming pared 4 bases from V and 3 bases from J, leaving 10 bases between. The CDR3 here is CASSYRTIGANVLTF. DNA of the CDR3: TGTGCCAGCAGCTACCGGACAATTGGGGCCAACGTCCTGACTTTC. The full variable domain, completed using reference TRBV7-2 and TRBJ2-6, is GAGVSQSPSNKVTEKGKDVELRCDPISGHTALYWYRQSLGQGLEFLIYFQGNSAPDKSGLPSDRFSAERTGGSVSTLTIQRTQQEDSAVYLCASSYRTIGANVLTFGAGSRLTVL.

This clone has just a few counts. The chain couples TRBV4-1 to TRBJ1-1; D possibly corresponds to TRBD1 (5 bases). The CDR3 length is 15 residues. Germline V gene lookup returns CDR1 MGHRA and CDR2 YSYEKL. V gave up 2 bases and J gave up 5 bases, with 15 bases separating them. This CDR3 reads CASSQRLTGGTEAFF. CDR3 coding DNA: TGCGCCAGCAGCCAACGGCTTACAGGCGGTACTGAAGCTTTCTTT.

The gene calls are TRBV19 and TRBJ2-3; a weak D match, TRBD1 (6 bases). The CDR3 length is 13 residues. Trimming took 4 bases from V and 8 from J, leaving 13 bases between them. The V gene's germline CDR1 is LNHDA and CDR2 SQIVND (reference sequence). The CDR3 is CASSNHRAGTQYF. Here the CDR3 DNA reads TGTGCCAGTAGTAACCACAGGGCGGGTACGCAGTATTTT.

The gene calls are TRBV5-1 and TRBJ1-5; 7 bases align to TRBD1. J was trimmed by 8 bases and V by 1 base; bases with no gene match: 6. The V gene's germline CDR1 is SGHRS and CDR2 YFSETQ. This CDR3 contains 14 residues. In nucleotides, the CDR3 is TGCGCCAGCAGCTTGTTAGGGGGCTCTGAGCCCCAGCATTTT. Encoded protein: CASSLLGGSEPQHF.

This chain joins TRBV6-2 or TRBV6-3 and TRBJ2-1; 9 positions match TRBD1. The CDR3 is 13 residues long. Germline V gene sequence: CDR1 MNHEY, CDR2 SVGEGT. The J segment lost 10 bases and the V segment lost 3 bases, leaving 4 bases of the junction unmatched. This chain's CDR3 is CASSYPTGGEQFF. The DNA for the CDR3 is TGTGCCAGCAGTTATCCGACAGGGGGAGAGCAGTTCTTC.

This clone has only one observation. The gene calls are TRBV30 and TRBJ1-4, with TRBD1 as a possible D gene (6 bases). The CDR3 sequence is 13 residues long. The germline gives CDR1 GTSNPN, CDR2 SVGIG (reference sequence). V was shortened by 4 bases and J by 4 bases, with 10 bases between the two germline ends. Written as DNA, the CDR3 is TGTGCCTGGAAGGGACAACTTAATGAAAAACTGTTTTTT. Translating it yields CAWKGQLNEKLFF.

The J gene is TRBJ2-2, the V gene TRBV4-1; tentatively, D is TRBD1 (5 bases). Trimming left V 3 bases short and J 4 bases short, with 24 bases between. Germline lookup yields CDR1 MGHRA and CDR2 YSYEKL. The CDR3 is 19 residues long. The DNA of the CDR3 is TGCGCCAGCAGCCACCCCCGAGACAGTGAAAAGGGGATCACCGGGGAGCTGTTTTTT. This sequence encodes CASSHPRDSEKGITGELFF.

V and J are TRBV6-5 and TRBJ1-2; D possibly corresponds to TRBD1 (6 bases). Germline V gives CDR1 MNHEY, CDR2 SVGAGI. This CDR3 spans 15 amino acids. Trimming left V 6 bases short and J 1 base short, with 15 bases between. The DNA for the CDR3 is TGTGCCAGCAGCCGCGGGGGCCAGTTTAACTATGGCTACACCTTC. Protein: CASSRGGQFNYGYTF.

The chain has TRBV5-1 and TRBJ1-1; unclear D gene. V was shortened by 0 bases and J by 4 bases, with 10 bases between the two germline ends. CDR3 size: 14 residues. Germline V lookup: CDR1 SGHRS, CDR2 YFSETQ. This CDR3 reads CASSLDGVGTEAFF. The CDR3 nucleotides are TGCGCCAGCAGCTTGGACGGGGTGGGCACTGAAGCTTTCTTT.

The rearrangement links TRBV6-5 to TRBJ1-2; 8 positions agree with TRBD1. This CDR3 spans 14 amino acids. Trimming took 3 bases from V and 6 from J; bases not matched to a gene: 6. CDR1 MNHEY and CDR2 SVGAGI come from the germline V gene. Here the CDR3 DNA reads TGTGCCAGCAGTTATGGTCAGGGGGCGCATGGCTACACCTTC. As protein: CASSYGQGAHGYTF.

The chain is built from TRBV5-4 and TRBJ1-4, with unresolved D. The CDR3 extends over 15 amino acids. Trimming stripped 7 bases from V and 3 bases from J, with 16 bases between. Germline CDR1 SGHNT, CDR2 YYREEE (reference sequence). CDR3 residues: CASSDPGGANEKLFF. CDR3 bases: TGTGCCAGCTCCGACCCCGGAGGCGCTAATGAAAAACTGTTTTTT.

The rearrangement links TRBV14 to TRBJ1-1, with 7 bases aligning to TRBD1. The length of the CDR3 is 15 residues. With V trimmed by 4 bases and J by 7 bases, 12 bases remained unmatched. Germline V gene sequence: CDR1 SGHDN, CDR2 FVKESK. The CDR3 region has the DNA TGTGCCAGCAGCCCCTGGACAGGAACGACGTTTGAAGCTTTCTTT. It translates to CASSPWTGTTFEAFF.

The chain recombines TRBV4-3 with TRBJ2-2; D may be TRBD2 (5 bases). Germline values: CDR1 LGHNA, CDR2 YSLEER. V shed 4 bases and J shed 4 bases, with 10 bases lying between them. This CDR3 has 14 residues. CDR3 coding DNA: TGCGCCAGCAGCCCACTAGGAGGCACCGGGGAGCTGTTTTTT. This gives the protein CASSPLGGTGELFF.

This CDR3 is CSGEKGQMNTEAFF. In DNA form, the CDR3 reads TGCAGCGGGGAGAAAGGACAGATGAACACTGAAGCTTTCTTT. The chain links TRBV29-1 to TRBJ1-1, with D maybe TRBD1 (6 bases). Per germline, CDR1 SQVTM and CDR2 ANQGSEA. This CDR3 has 14 amino acids. The V end lost 7 bases, the J end lost 0 bases, and 15 bases lay between the germline ends.

This chain links TRBV4-1 with TRBJ1-2, with D unresolved. The CDR3 consists of 14 residues. Trimming cost V 1 base and J 6 bases, with 12 bases left between them. Looked up from germline, CDR1 is MGHRA and CDR2 is YSYEKL. The CDR3 coding sequence is TGCGCCAGCAGCCAAGTCGCCGTGGCGGATGGCTACACCTTC. This codes for CASSQVAVADGYTF.

The V call is TRBV5-5, the J call TRBJ2-1; 8 positions match TRBD1. CDR1 and CDR2 (germline): SGHKS, YYEKEE (reference sequence). The CDR3 has 16 residues. Trimming at V came to 0 bases and at J to 5 bases, leaving 7 bases not matched to a gene. The CDR3 sequence: CASSLVGTGGNNEQFF. In DNA, the CDR3 is TGTGCCAGCAGCTTGGTAGGGACAGGAGGAAACAATGAGCAGTTCTTC.